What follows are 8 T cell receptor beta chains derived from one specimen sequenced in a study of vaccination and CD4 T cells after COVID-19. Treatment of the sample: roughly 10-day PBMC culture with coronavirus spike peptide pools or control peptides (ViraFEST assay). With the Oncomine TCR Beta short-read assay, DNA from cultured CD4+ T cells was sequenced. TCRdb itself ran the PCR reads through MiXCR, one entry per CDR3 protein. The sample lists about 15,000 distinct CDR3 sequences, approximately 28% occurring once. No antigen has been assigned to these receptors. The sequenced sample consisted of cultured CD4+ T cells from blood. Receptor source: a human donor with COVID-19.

The CDR3 DNA is TGTGCCAGCAGTTACCAGGGACTAGCGGGACAAGAGACCCAGTACTTC. Residues: CASSYQGLAGQETQYF. The V and J genes are TRBV6-5 and TRBJ2-5; TRBD2 aligns across 13 bases. Looked up from germline, CDR1 is MNHEY and CDR2 is SVGAGI. The CDR3 is 16 amino acids. Trimming took 2 bases from V and 2 from J; bases not matched to a gene: 2.

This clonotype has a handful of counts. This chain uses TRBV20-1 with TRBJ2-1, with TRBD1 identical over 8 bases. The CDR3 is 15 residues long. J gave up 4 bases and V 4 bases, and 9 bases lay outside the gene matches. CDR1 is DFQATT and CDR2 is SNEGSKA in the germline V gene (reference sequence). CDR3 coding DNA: TGCAGTGCTACAGAGACCGGGACAGGATACAATGAGCAGTTCTTC. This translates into CSATETGTGYNEQFF.

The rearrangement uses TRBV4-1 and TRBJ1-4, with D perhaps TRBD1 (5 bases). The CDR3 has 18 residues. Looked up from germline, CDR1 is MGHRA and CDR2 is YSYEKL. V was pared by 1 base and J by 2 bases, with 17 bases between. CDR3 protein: CASSQARIGATTNEKLFF. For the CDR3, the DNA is TGCGCCAGCAGCCAAGCCCGAATCGGGGCAACGACTAATGAAAAACTGTTTTTT.

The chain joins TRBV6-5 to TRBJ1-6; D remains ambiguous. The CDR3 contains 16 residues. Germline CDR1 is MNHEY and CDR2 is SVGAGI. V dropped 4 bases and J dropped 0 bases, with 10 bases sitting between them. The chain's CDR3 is CASSSGSNSYNSPLHF. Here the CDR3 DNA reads TGTGCCAGCAGTTCGGGGTCGAACTCCTATAATTCACCCCTCCACTTT.

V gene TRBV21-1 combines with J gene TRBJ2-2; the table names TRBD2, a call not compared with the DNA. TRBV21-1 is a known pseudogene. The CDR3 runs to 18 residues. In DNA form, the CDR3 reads TGTGCCCCAAGCGCTCCTCGAGCTAGCGGGGGGTGCACCGGGGAGCTGTTTTTT. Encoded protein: CAPSAPRASGGCTGELFF.

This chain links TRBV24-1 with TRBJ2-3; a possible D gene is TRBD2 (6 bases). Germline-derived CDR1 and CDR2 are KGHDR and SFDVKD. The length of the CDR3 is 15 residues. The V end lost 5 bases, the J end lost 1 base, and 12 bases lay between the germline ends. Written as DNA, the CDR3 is TGTGCCACCAGTGTGAGTCAGCGGGGCACAGATACGCAGTATTTT. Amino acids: CATSVSQRGTDTQYF.

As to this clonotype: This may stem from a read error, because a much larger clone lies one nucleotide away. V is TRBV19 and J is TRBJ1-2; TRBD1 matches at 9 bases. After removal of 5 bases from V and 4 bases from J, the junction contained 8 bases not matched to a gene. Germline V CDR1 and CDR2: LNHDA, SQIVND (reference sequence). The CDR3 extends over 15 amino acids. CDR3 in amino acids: CASSVTGGKSYGYTF. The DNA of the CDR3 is TGTGCCAGTAGTGTGACAGGGGGTAAGAGCTATGGCTACACCTTC.

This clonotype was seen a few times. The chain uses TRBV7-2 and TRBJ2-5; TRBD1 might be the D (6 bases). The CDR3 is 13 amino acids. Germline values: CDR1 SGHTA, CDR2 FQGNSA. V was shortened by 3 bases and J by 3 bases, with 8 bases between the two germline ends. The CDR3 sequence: CASSFYREETQYF. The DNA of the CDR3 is TGTGCCAGCAGCTTTTACAGGGAAGAGACCCAGTACTTC.